One T cell receptor beta chain is described in this entry. This entry is derived from a study of blood T cell repertoires in COVID-19. Overall study context: From the United States, Italy and Spain came samples of acute and convalescent COVID-19.

Original data processing: The assay estimated nucleated cells by amplifying reference gene primers. Clones were sequenced by immunoSEQ multiplex PCR, and TCRdb holds only the in-frame ones, with some missing. From that table come the V and J calls and clone size; the DNA was used to work out D and trimming. Here the sample spans about 41,000 clones, around 85% being singletons. The V end was cut by 3 bases, the J end by 3 bases, with 6 bases between. The CDR3 extends over 13 amino acids. The germline V gene encodes CDR1 LGHNT and CDR2 FRNRAP. The sample comprised peripheral blood. This TCR came from a man between 35 and 55 years old with active or convalescent COVID-19. The chain has TRBV12-5 and TRBJ1-3; D is unclear. The CDR3 sequence is CASGFSDGNTIYF. CDR3 nucleotide sequence: TGTGCTAGTGGTTTCAGCGATGGAAACACCATATATTTT.